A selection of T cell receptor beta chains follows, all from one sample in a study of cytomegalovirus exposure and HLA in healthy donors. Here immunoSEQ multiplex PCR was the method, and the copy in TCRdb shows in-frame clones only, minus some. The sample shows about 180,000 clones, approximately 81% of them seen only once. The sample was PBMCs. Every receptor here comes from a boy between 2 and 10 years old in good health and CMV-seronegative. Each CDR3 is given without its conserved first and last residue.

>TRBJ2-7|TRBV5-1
ASSQTGTSGSRDEQY
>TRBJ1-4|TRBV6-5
ASSTNGQGYEKLF
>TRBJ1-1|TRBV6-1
ASSAPRTGLNTEAF
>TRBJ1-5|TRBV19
ASSMGGHNQPQH
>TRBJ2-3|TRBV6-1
ASREGSGPDTQY
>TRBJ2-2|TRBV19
ASSALDRDTGELF
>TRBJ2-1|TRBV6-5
ASTDRGGTNEQF
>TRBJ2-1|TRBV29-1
SVEGDRGPYNEQF
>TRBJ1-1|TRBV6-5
ASSPPGHSNTEAF
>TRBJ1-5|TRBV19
ASRETGGLNQPQH
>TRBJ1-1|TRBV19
ASKVRGSNTEAF
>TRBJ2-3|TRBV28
ASRAGITDTQY
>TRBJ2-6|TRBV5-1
ASSVQGSGANVLT
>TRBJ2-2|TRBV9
ASSVYGDTGELF
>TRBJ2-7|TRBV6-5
ATSRGGPSYEQY
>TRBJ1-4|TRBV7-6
ASSFRHAEKLF
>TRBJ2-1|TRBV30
AWSVSRGAYNEQF
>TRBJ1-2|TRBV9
ASSEKGLAYGYT
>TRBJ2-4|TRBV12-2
ASRFQLAALAKNIQY
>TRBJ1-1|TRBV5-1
ASSSTGGREAF
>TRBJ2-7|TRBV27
ASSLSGQGAGEQY
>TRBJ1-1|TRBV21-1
ASSKDSTEAF
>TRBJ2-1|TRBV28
ASSLVRLTGPSGSNEQF
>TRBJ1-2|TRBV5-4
ASSRDNQHGYT
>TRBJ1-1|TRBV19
ASSMDRSRTEAF
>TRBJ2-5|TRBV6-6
ATAGTVIQETQY
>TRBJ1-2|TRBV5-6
ASSHRSRWSSSYGYT
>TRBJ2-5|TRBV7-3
ASSPHRRTSGEGETQY
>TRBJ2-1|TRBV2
ASIQANEQF
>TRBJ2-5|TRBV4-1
ASSDSEREPEETQY
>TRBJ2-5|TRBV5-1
ASSLNRGSQETQY
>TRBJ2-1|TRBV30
AATSEEAPYNEQF
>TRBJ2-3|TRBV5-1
ASSLGTGETQY
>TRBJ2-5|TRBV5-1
ASSPAGRLPH
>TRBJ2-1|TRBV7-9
ASSPIRRGYNEQF
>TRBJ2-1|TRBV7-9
ASSPGQGVYNEQF
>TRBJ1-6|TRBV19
ASSIGLVVSGAWSPLH